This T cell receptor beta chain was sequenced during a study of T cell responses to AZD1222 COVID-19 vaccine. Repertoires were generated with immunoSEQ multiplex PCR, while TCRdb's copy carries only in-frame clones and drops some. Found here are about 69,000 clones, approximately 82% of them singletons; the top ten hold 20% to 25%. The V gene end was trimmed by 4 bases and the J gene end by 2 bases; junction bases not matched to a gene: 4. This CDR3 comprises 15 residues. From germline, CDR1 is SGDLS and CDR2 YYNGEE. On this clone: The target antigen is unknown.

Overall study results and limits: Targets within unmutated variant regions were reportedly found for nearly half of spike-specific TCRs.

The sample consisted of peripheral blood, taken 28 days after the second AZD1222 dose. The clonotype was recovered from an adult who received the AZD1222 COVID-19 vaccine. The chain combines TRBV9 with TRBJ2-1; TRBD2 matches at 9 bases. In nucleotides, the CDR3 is TGTGCCAGCAGCTTGGAGCGGGGGGCCTACAATGAGCAGTTCTTC. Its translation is CASSLERGAYNEQFF.